The entry that follows covers one TCR beta chain sequence. The data were obtained in a study of blood T cell repertoires in COVID-19. At the level of the study: T cells, B-cell-depleted T cells, or PBMCs supplied cDNA or gDNA.

The length of the CDR3 is 15 residues. Trimming removed 1 base from V and 4 bases from J, with 13 bases in between. Germline V lookup: CDR1 SGHRS, CDR2 YFSETQ. Only in-frame clones appear in the TCRdb table, and some are missing; sequencing was by immunoSEQ multiplex PCR. The sample includes some 180,000 clones, 89% of them seen just once. The TCR sequence derives from a man aged 35 to 55 with acute or convalescent COVID-19. The sequencing input was peripheral blood. This chain uses TRBV5-1 with TRBJ2-3; maybe TRBD2 (7 bases). CDR3 DNA sequence: TGCGCCAGCAGCTTGAGTGGGGGGGCCTCAGATACGCAGTATTTT. Translating gives CASSLSGGASDTQYF.